This paragraph reports one T cell receptor beta chain. Its antigen is undetermined. This sample is part of a study of graft-versus-host responses after intestinal transplantation. The V gene's germline CDR1 is MNHNS and CDR2 SASEGT. The CDR3 spans 13 residues. With 4 bases removed from V and 6 bases from J, the gap between germline ends came to 13 bases. Repertoires were generated with immunoSEQ multiplex PCR, while TCRdb's copy carries only in-frame clones and drops some. The repertoire holds fewer than 110,000 clones, with approximately 86% as singletons. The source is a human donor who was the organ donor for an intestinal transplant. The rearrangement joins TRBV6-1 to TRBJ2-7; D is perhaps TRBD1 (5 bases). Sequencing was performed on unstimulated CD4+ T cells sorted from spleen or lymph node cells, taken before transplant. The DNA for the CDR3 is TGTGCCAGCAGTGTAGGGGTCGGGCTCGAGCAGTACTTC. This sequence encodes CASSVGVGLEQYF.